This T cell receptor (beta chain) is from a study of cytomegalovirus exposure and HLA in healthy donors. Both 60 Vbeta primers and 13 Jbeta primers went into the PCR. In the authors' workflow: An analysis performed later counted 70 million to 90 million unique TCR beta chains (roughly 11 million of them shared). Repertoires were generated with immunoSEQ multiplex PCR, while TCRdb's copy carries only in-frame clones and drops some. From that table come the V and J calls and clone size; the DNA was used to work out D and trimming. In the table there are some 150,000 clones, 81% of which are singletons. This clone was detected a few times. The antigen remains undetermined. Study observations and caveats: A later analysis, which compared TCR beta chains of equal frequency, found the HLA-associated ones more clonally expanded. Later, an analysis found that common viral pathogens appeared to be linked with several of the most significant clusters. Some TCR beta chains (roughly 150 of them) were listed as cytomegalovirus-associated.

The V end lost 5 bases, the J end lost 8 bases, and 9 bases lay between the germline ends. This CDR3 contains 12 residues. CDR1 is KGHSH and CDR2 is LQKENI in the germline V gene. Sequenced sample: PBMCs. The J gene is TRBJ1-4, the V gene TRBV18; D is ambiguous. The TCR sequence derives from a woman aged 50 to 65 in good health and CMV-seronegative. CDR3: CASSSGVEKLFF. Written as DNA, the CDR3 is TGTGCCAGCTCATCCGGGGTGGAAAAACTGTTTTTT.